The subject of this entry is one TCR beta chain. This CDR3 comprises 14 residues. J was trimmed by 2 bases and V by 4 bases; bases with no gene match: 3. From germline, CDR1 is LGHDT and CDR2 YNNKEL (reference sequence). The data are from a study of blood T cell repertoires in COVID-19. Study background: Samples of COVID-19 (acute and convalescent) were obtained from the United States, Italy and Spain. T cells, B-cell-depleted T cells, or PBMCs provided the cDNA or gDNA that served as material.

Original processing notes: Estimated nucleated cell counts came from reference gene primer amplification. Profiled with immunoSEQ multiplex PCR; TCRdb holds only in-frame clones, not every one. V and J calls and clone size are copied from that table; D and trimming were computed from the DNA. The sample carries about 140,000 clones, roughly three quarters recorded once. Sequencing input: peripheral blood. V gene TRBV3-1 (or the pseudogene TRBV3-2) combines with J gene TRBJ2-7, with 9 positions matching TRBD2. This clonotype originated in a man in his fifties or sixties with active or convalescent COVID-19. The CDR3 bases are TGTGCCAGCAGCCCACGGACTAGCGCCTACGAGCAGTACTTC. Its protein product is CASSPRTSAYEQYF.